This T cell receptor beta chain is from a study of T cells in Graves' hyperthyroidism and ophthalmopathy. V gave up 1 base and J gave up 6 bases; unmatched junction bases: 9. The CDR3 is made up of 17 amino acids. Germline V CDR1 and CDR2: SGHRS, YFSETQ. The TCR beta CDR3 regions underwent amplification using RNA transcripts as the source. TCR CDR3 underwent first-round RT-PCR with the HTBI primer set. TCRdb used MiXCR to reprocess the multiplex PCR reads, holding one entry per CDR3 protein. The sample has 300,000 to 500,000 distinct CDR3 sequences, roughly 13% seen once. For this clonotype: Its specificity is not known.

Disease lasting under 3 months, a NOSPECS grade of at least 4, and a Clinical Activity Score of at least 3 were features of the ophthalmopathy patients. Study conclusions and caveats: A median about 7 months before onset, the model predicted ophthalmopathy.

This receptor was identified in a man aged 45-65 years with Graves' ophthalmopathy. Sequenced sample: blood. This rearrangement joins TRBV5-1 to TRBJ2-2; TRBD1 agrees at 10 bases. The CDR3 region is CASSLSGGTGEAGELFF. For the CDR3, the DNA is TGCGCCAGCAGCTTGAGCGGAGGGACAGGGGAGGCCGGGGAGCTGTTTTTT.